This is a list of T cell receptor beta chains from one sample in a study of T cells in Graves' hyperthyroidism and ophthalmopathy. TCRdb analysed the multiplex PCR reads with MiXCR anew, one entry per CDR3 protein. The sample has hundreds of thousands of distinct CDR3 sequences; approximately 15% are singletons. Input material: blood. Receptors were obtained from a woman between 25 and 40 years old with Graves' hyperthyroidism that later progressed to Graves' ophthalmopathy. CDR3s include the opening cysteine and the closing phenylalanine or tryptophan.

TRBJ2-1,TRBV25-1,CASSLRQGAYNEQFF
TRBJ2-6,TRBV2,CASSRLGQISGANVLTF
TRBJ1-4,TRBV19,CASRLMDRGDEKLFF
TRBJ1-1,TRBV10-3,CAISESRDGTFEAFF
TRBJ1-2,TRBV19,CASRSPGQDHYGYTF
TRBJ1-1,TRBV11-2,CASSMTGAKTEAFF
TRBJ2-7,TRBV28,CASTPGLAGGSFYEQYF
TRBJ2-7,TRBV10-3,CAISGAAPYEQYF
TRBJ2-3,TRBV4-1,CASSQERDIRLTDTQYF
TRBJ1-1,TRBV6-6,CASSYGILNTEAFF
TRBJ2-3,TRBV7-2,CASSLRALGTDTQYF
TRBJ1-3,TRBV30,CAWSVMTSSGNTIYF
TRBJ2-3,TRBV29-1,CSVHWTSGPSTDTQYF
TRBJ2-2,TRBV7-8,CASSLGGSTGELFF
TRBJ2-1,TRBV19,CASTSTGTGSANEQFF
TRBJ1-2,TRBV9,CASSVVGTGGAHGYTF
TRBJ2-5,TRBV6-1,CASRGGLLQETQYF
TRBJ2-1,TRBV5-1,CASISGQNPREQFF
TRBJ2-2,TRBV19,CASILSGRSGELFF
TRBJ2-7,TRBV28,CASNGLAEEISYEQYF
TRBJ2-3,TRBV12-3/TRBV12-4,CASSSLGPFTDTQYF
TRBJ2-1,TRBV20-1,CSAIAGLAIYNEQFF
TRBJ2-2,TRBV3-1,CASSQLQGGWSTGELFF
TRBJ2-2,TRBV27,CASGLYAGTGELFF
TRBJ1-2,TRBV30,CAWSYDRPSRGYTF
TRBJ2-7,TRBV27,CASQGLAMNPYEQYF
TRBJ2-1,TRBV12-3/TRBV12-4,CASSLTTSAKGNNEQFF
TRBJ2-5,TRBV2,CASSERGSGETQYF
TRBJ1-3,TRBV7-2,CASSPYRDTGNTIYF
TRBJ2-5,TRBV5-5,CASSLLGSSSGTQYF
TRBJ1-1,TRBV30,CAWIRFRQLEAFF
TRBJ1-2,TRBV20-1,CSARVGGGVLGGYTF
TRBJ2-2,TRBV10-3,CAISESRGDTGELFF
TRBJ2-2,TRBV18,CASSPDPPARTGELFF
TRBJ2-1,TRBV6-7,CAAPKQHYNEQFF
TRBJ1-1,TRBV5-8,CARRAGSMNTEAFF